This TCR beta chain was identified in a study of cytomegalovirus exposure and HLA in healthy donors. PCR used 60 Vbeta primers and 13 Jbeta primers. Libraries were prepared by immunoSEQ multiplex PCR; TCRdb keeps only in-frame clonotypes and omits some of them. This specimen shows around 76,000 clones; the ten leading clones hold about 5%. Study conclusions and caveats: Testing in vitro showed a few CMV-associated chains specific for CMV antigens. Clonal expansion, a later analysis showed, was greater in HLA-associated TCR beta chains than in equally common others. Segments of the TCR beta V type were, in most cases, productive about 87% or about 30% of the time in an earlier analysis.

Of note for this clone: Its target is not known.

CDR1 MNHEY and CDR2 SMNVEV come from the germline V gene (reference sequence). The CDR3 is 13 residues long. Between the trimmed V and J ends, which lost 4 bases and 2 bases, there was a span of 8 bases. J is TRBJ1-1 and V is TRBV27, with D maybe TRBD1 (5 bases). The clonotype originates from a man aged 40-49 years in good health and CMV-seronegative. Sequenced: PBMCs. This CDR3 reads CASSSTDNTEAFF. In DNA, the CDR3 is TGTGCCAGCAGTTCGACAGATAACACTGAAGCTTTCTTT.